This TCR beta chain derives from a study of T cells after yellow fever vaccination. For the study at large: For low cell numbers, libraries were made with SMART-Seq v4 Ultra Low Input. Study observations and caveats: It was the secondary response that reached its peak faster, day 5 versus 15, but it was weaker. A limited proportion of clonotypes was detected within both the CD4 and CD8 compartments. The study re-detected most primary-vaccination clones after the booster (roughly 96% CD4, roughly 88% CD8).

This clonotype was counted only a few times. Its antigen is unidentified. One end of the junction does not line up with germline, which may come from a read error. CDR1 is SGHKS, CDR2 YYEKEE, per germline (reference sequence). The length of the CDR3 is 14 residues. TCRdb passed the 5' RACE reads through MiXCR, listing each CDR3 protein once. The data show 300,000 or so distinct CDR3 sequences, with around 7% seen just once and 15% to 20% held by the top ten. The material was PBMCs, obtained roughly 47 days after the first yellow fever vaccination. This clonotype originated in a man aged 18 to 29 who received the YFV17D yellow fever vaccine. The genes are TRBV5-5 and TRBJ2-7; D may be TRBD1 (6 bases). The CDR3 here is CASSLGFGDNEQYF. CDR3 nucleotides: TGTGCCAGCAGTTTGGGATTTGGGGACAACGAGCAGTACTTC.